This T cell receptor beta chain was retrieved from a study of shared clonotypes between healthy human individuals. Data came from immunoSEQ multiplex PCR; TCRdb stores just in-frame clones and leaves some out. The repertoire has about 330,000 clones, 87% of them found once; the top ten carry about a sixth. Caucasian adults living in Nashville, Tennessee, provided all samples. Germline V CDR1 and CDR2: SEHNR, FQNEAQ (reference sequence). CDR3 length equals 16 residues. V was cut by 5 bases and J by 3 bases, with 16 bases left in between. The sequence was collected from a man younger than 35 in good health. Sequencing used memory CD8+ T cells sorted from blood. Sample subset: CD45RO+ cells pooled with CCR7-negative TemRA cells. V gene TRBV7-9 combines with J gene TRBJ2-2; TRBD2 might be the D (5 bases). The DNA of the CDR3 is TGTGCCAGCAGCCCCCCCGAGGGAGTTTACACCGGGGAGCTGTTTTTT. It specifies CASSPPEGVYTGELFF.